This T cell receptor (beta chain) derives from a study of identifying expanded T cells in peripheral blood. Findings of the study overall: Approximately 1.2 clones differed between technical replicates, versus approximately 17 and 20 over time. Variance in clone template counts between two-week samples significantly increased with total template count across all healthy donors.

CDR3 length equals 13 residues. Germline assignment: CDR1 SGHTA and CDR2 FQGNSA. This clone appeared many times. Its antigen is as yet unknown. At one of its ends the junction is not consistent with the germline gene, which may arise from a read error. Healthy donors had no documented immune events, such as infections, while sampled. The assay was immunoSEQ multiplex PCR, and TCRdb's table has in-frame clones only and misses some. The table lists 100,000 or so clones, roughly 89% of them singletons. The sequencing input was blood. The rearrangement links TRBV7-2 to TRBJ1-6; D is perhaps TRBD1 (5 bases). This TCR came from a person aged 18 to 70 in good health. The CDR3 here is CASSLGRDETAYF. The CDR3 DNA is TGTGCCAGCAGCTTAGGGAGAGATGAGACAGCCTACTTT.